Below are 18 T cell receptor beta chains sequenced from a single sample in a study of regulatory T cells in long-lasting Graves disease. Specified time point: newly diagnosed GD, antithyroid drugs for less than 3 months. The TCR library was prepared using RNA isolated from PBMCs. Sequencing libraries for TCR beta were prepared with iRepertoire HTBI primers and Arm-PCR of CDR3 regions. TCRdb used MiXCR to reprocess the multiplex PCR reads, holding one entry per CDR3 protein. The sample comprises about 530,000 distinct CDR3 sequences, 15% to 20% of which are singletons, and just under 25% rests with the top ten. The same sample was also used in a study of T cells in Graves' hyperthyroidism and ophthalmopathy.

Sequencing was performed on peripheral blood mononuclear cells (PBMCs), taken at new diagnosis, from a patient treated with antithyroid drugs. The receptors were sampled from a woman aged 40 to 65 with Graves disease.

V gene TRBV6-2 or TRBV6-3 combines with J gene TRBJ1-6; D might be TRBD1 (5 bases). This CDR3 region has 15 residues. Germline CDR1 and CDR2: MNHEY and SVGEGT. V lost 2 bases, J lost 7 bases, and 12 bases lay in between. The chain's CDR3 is CASSYPGPSNSPLHF. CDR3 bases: TGTGCCAGCAGTTACCCGGGGCCGTCCAATTCACCCCTCCACTTT.

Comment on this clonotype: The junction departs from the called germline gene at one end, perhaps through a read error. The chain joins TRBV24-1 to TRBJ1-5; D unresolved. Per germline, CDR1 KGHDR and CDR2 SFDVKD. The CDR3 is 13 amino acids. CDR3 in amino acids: CATGDLLGQPQHF. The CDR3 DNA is TGTGCCACCGGTGATTTACTTGGGCAGCCCCAGCATTTT.

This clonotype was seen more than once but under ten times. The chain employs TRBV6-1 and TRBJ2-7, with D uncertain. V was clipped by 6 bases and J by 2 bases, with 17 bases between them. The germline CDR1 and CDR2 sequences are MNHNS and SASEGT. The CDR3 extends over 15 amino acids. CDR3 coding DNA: TGTGCCAGCAGCTCCGAGCAGGACCGAGCCTACGAGCAGTACTTC. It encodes CASSSEQDRAYEQYF.

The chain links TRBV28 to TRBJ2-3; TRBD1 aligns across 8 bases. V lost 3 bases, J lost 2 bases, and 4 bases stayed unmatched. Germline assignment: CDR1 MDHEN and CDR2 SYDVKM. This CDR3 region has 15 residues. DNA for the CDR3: TGTGCCAGCAGTTTCCGGGACAGGCTCACAGATACGCAGTATTTT. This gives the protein CASSFRDRLTDTQYF.

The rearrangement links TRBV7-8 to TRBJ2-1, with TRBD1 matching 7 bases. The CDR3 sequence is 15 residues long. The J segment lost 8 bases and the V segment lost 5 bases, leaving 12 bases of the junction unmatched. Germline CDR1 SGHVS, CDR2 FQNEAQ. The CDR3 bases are TGTGCCAGCAGCCCCAAGTCAGGGGGATTCGATGAGCAGTTCTTC. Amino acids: CASSPKSGGFDEQFF.

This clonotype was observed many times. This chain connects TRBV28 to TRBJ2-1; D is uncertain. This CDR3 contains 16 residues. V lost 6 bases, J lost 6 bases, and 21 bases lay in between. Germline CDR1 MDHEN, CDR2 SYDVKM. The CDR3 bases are TGTGCCAGCAGCCGTCGTGTTGGGGTCCTTGGCAATGAGCAGTTCTTC. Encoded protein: CASSRRVGVLGNEQFF.

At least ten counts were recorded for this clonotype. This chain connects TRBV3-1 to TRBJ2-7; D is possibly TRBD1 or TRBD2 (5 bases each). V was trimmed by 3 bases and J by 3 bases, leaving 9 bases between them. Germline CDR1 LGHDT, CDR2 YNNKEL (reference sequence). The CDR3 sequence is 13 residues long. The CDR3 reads CASSHRDVYEQYF. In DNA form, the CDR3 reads TGTGCCAGCAGCCACCGGGACGTCTACGAGCAGTACTTC.

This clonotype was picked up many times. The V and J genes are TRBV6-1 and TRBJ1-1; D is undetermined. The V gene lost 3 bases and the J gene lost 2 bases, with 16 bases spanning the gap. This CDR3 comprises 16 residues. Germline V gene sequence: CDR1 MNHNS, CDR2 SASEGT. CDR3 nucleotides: TGTGCCAGCAGTGATCGAGGTGGGTCAGTTAACACTGAAGCTTTCTTT. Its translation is CASSDRGGSVNTEAFF.

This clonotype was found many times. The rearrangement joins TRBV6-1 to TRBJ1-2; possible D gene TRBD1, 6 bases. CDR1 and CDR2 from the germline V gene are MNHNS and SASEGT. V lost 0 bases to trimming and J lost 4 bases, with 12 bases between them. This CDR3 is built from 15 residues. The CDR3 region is CASSEALQGGYGYTF. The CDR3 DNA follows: TGTGCCAGCAGTGAAGCCTTACAGGGAGGCTATGGCTACACCTTC.

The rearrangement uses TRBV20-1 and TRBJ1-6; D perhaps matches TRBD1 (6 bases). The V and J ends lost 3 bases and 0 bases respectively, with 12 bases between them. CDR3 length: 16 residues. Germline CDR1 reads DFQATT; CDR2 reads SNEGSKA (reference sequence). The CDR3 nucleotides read TGCAGTGCTAGCCCGGGACAAAGCTCCTATAATTCACCCCTCCACTTT. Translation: CSASPGQSSYNSPLHF.

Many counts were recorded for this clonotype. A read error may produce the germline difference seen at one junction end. The CDR3 sequence is CASSLRSYRNKYF. CDR3 in DNA: TGTGCCAGCAGTTTAAGGAGCTACCGCAACAAGTACTTC. The chain links TRBV28 to TRBJ1-2, with D uncertain. Per germline, CDR1 MDHEN and CDR2 SYDVKM. This CDR3 has 13 residues.

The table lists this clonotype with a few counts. The DNA for the CDR3 is TGTGCCAAAGACACCGGGGAGCTGTTTTTT. Its translation: CAKDTGELFF. The V call is TRBV9, the J call TRBJ2-2; D not certain. The CDR3 has 10 amino acids. The germline CDR1 and CDR2 sequences are SGDLS and YYNGEE. Trimming left V 9 bases short and J 3 bases short, with 3 bases between.

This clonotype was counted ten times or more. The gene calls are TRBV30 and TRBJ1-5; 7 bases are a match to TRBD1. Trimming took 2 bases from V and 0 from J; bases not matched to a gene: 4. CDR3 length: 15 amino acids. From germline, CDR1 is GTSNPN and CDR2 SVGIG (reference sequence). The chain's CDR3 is CAWSKRQGSNQPQHF. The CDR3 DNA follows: TGTGCCTGGAGTAAGAGACAGGGTAGCAATCAGCCCCAGCATTTT.

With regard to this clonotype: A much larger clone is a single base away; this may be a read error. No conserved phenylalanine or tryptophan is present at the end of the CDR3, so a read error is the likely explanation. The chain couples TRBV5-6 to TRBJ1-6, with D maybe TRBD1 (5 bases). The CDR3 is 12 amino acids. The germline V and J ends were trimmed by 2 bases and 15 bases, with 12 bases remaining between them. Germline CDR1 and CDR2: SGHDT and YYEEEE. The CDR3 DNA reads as TGTGCCAGCAGCTTTAACAGGCAACTCCTCCACTCT. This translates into CASSFNRQLLHS.

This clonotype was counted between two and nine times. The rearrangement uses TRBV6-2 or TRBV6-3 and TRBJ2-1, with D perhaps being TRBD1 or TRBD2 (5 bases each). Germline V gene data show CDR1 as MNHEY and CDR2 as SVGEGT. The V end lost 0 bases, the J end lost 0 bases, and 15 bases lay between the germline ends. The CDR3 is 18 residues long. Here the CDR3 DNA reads TGTGCCAGCAGTTACTCCGGCCGGGGACCTGGCTCCTACAATGAGCAGTTCTTC. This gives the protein CASSYSGRGPGSYNEQFF.

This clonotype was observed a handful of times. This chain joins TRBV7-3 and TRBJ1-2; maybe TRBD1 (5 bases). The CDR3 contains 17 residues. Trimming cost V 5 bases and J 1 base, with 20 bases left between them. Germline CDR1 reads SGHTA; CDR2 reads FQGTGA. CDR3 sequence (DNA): TGTGCCAGCAGCCCCGACCGGGGGAGCCTCCTTAACTATGGCTACACCTTC. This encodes CASSPDRGSLLNYGYTF.

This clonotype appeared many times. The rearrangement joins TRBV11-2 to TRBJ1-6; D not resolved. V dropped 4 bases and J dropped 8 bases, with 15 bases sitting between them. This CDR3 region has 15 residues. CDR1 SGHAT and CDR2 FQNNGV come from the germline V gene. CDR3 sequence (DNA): TGTGCCAGCAGCTCCCAAGGGCAATCCCATTCACCCCTCCACTTT. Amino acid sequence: CASSSQGQSHSPLHF.

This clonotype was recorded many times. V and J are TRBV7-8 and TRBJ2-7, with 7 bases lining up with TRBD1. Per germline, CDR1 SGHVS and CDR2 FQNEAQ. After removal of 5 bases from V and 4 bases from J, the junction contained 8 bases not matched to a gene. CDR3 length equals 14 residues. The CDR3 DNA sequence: TGTGCCAGCAGCCACGACAGGGTTGGGTACGAGCAGTACTTC. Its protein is CASSHDRVGYEQYF.